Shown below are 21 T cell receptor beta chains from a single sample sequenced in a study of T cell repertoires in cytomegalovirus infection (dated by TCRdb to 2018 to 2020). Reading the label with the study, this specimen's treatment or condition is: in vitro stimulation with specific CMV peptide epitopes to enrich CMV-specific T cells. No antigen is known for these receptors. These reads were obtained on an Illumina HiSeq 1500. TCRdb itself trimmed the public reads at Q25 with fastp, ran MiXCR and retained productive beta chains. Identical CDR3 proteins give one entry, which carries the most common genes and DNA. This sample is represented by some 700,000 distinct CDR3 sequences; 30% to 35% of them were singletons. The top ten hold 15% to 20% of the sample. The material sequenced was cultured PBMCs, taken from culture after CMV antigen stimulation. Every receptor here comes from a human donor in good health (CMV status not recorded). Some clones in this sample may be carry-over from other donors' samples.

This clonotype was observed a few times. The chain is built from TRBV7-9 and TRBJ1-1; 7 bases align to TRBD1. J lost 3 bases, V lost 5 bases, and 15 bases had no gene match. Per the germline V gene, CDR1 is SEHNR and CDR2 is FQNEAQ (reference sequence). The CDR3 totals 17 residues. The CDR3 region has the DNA TGTGCCAGCAGCCCGCGACAGGGAAGGGTATTGGACACTGAAGCTTTCTTT. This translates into CASSPRQGRVLDTEAFF.

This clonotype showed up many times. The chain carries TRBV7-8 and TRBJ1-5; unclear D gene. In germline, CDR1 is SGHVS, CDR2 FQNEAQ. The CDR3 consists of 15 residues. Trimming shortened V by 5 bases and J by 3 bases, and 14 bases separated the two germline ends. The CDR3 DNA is TGTGCCAGCAGCATCATTGGACGGTTCAATCAGCCCCAGCATTTT. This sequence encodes CASSIIGRFNQPQHF.

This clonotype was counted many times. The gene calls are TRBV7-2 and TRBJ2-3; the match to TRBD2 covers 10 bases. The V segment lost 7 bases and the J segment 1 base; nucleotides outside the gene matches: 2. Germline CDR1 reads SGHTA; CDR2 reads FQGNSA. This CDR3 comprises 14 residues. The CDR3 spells CASMGTSGTDTQYF. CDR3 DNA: TGTGCCAGCATGGGGACTAGCGGCACAGATACGCAGTATTTT.

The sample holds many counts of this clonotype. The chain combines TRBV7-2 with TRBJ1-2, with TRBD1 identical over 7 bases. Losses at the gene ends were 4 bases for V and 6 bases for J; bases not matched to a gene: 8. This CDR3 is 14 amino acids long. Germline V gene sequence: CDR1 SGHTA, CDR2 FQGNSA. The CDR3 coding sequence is TGTGCCAGCAGCTACCGGGACAGTTCGGATGGCTACACCTTC. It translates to CASSYRDSSDGYTF. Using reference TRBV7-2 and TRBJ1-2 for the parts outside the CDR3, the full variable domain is GAGVSQSPSNKVTEKGKDVELRCDPISGHTALYWYRQSLGQGLEFLIYFQGNSAPDKSGLPSDRFSAERTGGSVSTLTIQRTQQEDSAVYLCASSYRDSSDGYTFGSGTRLTVV.

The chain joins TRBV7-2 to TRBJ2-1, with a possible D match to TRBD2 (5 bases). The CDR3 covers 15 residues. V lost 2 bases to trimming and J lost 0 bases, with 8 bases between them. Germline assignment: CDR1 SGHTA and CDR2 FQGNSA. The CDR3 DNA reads TGTGCCAGCAGCTTAACGAGGGTCTCCTACAATGAGCAGTTCTTC. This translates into CASSLTRVSYNEQFF.

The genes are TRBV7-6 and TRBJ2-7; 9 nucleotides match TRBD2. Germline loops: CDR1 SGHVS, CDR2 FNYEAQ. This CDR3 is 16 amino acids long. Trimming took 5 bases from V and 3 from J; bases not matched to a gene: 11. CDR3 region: CASSPGRRGGIYEQYF. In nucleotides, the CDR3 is TGTGCCAGCAGCCCTGGGAGGCGGGGGGGGATCTACGAGCAGTACTTC. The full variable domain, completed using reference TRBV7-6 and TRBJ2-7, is GAGVSQSPRYKVTKRGQDVALRCDPISGHVSLYWYRQALGQGPEFLTYFNYEAQQDKSGLPNDRFSAERPEGSISTLTIQRTEQRDSAMYRCASSPGRRGGIYEQYFGPGTRLTVT.

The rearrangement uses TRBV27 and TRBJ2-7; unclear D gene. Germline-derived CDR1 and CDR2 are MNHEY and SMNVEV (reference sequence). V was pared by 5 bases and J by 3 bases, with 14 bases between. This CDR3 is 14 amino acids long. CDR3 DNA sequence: TGTGCCAGCAGTGATGGGCCTTCTGGCTACGAGCAGTACTTC. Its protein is CASSDGPSGYEQYF.

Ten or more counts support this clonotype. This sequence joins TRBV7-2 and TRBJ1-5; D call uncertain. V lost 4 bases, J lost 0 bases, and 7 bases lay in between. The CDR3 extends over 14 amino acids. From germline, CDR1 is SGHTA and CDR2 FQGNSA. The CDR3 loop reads CASSSQYSNQPQHF. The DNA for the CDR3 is TGTGCCAGCAGCTCGCAGTATAGCAATCAGCCCCAGCATTTT.

CDR3 protein: CASSQDPSGTSLVYNEQFF. CDR3 nucleotide sequence: TGCGCCAGCAGCCAAGATCCGTCGGGGACTAGTTTGGTTTACAATGAGCAGTTCTTC. The rearrangement joins TRBV4-1 to TRBJ2-1; 8 bases align to TRBD2. The CDR3 runs to 19 residues. The junction had 14 bases not matched to a gene; V was cut back by 0 bases and J by 4 bases. The germline gives CDR1 MGHRA, CDR2 YSYEKL.

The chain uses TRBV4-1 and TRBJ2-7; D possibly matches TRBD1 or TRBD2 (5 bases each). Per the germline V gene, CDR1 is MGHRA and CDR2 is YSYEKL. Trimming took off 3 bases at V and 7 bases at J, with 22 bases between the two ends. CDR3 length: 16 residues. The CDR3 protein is CASSQASGTPYREQYF. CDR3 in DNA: TGCGCCAGCAGCCAGGCCTCCGGGACCCCTTACAGGGAGCAGTACTTC.

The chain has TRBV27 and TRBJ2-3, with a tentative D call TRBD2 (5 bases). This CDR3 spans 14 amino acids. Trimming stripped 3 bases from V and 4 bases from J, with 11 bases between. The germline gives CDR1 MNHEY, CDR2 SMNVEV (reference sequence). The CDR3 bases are TGTGCCAGCAGTTTGCGGGCGCCGCCAGATACGCAGTATTTT. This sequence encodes CASSLRAPPDTQYF.

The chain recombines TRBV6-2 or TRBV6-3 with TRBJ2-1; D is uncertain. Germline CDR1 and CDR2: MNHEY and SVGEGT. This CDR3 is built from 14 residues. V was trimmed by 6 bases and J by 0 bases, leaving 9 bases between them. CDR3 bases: TGTGCCAGCAGGACTGGCAGCTCCTACAATGAGCAGTTCTTC. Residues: CASRTGSSYNEQFF.

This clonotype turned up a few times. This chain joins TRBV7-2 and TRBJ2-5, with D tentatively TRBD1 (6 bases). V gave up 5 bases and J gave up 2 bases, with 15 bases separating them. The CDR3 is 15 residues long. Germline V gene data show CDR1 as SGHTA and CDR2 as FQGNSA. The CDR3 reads CASSTGQLFQETQYF. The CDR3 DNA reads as TGTGCCAGCAGCACAGGACAGCTCTTTCAAGAGACCCAGTACTTC.

The CDR3 sequence: CSATYSGRPDTQYF. CDR3 in DNA: TGCAGTGCTACCTATAGCGGCAGACCAGATACGCAGTATTTT. The V gene is TRBV20-1, the J gene TRBJ2-3; possibly TRBD2 for D (6 bases). Germline loops: CDR1 DFQATT, CDR2 SNEGSKA (reference sequence). The length of the CDR3 is 14 residues. The V end was cut by 4 bases, the J end by 4 bases, with 15 bases between.

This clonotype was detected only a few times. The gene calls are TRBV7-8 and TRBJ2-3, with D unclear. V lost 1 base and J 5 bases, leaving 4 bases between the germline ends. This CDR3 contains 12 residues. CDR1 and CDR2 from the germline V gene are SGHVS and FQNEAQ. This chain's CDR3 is CASSLELDTQYF. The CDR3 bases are TGTGCCAGCAGCTTAGAACTAGATACGCAGTATTTT.

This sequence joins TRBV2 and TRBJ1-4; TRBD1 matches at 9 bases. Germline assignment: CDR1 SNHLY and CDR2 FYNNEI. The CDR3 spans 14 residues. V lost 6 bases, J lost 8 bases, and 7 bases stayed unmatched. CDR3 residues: CASRQGAHREKLFF. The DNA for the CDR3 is TGTGCCAGCAGACAGGGGGCGCATAGGGAAAAACTGTTTTTT. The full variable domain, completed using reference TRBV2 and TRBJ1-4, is EPEVTQTPSHQVTQMGQEVILRCVPISNHLYFYWYRQILGQKVEFLVSFYNNEISEKSEIFDDQFSVERPDGSNFTLKIRSTKLEDSAMYFCASRQGAHREKLFFGSGTQLSVL.

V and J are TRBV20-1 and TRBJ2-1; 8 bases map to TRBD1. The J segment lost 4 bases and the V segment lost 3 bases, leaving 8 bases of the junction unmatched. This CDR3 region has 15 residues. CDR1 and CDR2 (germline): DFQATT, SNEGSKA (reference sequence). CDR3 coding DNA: TGCAGTGCTAGTAGGCAGGGGGCTTTGTACAATGAGCAGTTCTTC. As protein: CSASRQGALYNEQFF.

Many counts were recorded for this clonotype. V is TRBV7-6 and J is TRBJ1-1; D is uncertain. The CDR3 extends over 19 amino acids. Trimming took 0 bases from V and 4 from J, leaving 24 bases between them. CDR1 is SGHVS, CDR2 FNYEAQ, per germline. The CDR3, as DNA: TGTGCCAGCAGCTTAGCTTCCATCGGCGGGGTTGGAACTCGCACTGAAGCTTTCTTT. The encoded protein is CASSLASIGGVGTRTEAFF. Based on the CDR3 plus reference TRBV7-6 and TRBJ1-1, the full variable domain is GAGVSQSPRYKVTKRGQDVALRCDPISGHVSLYWYRQALGQGPEFLTYFNYEAQQDKSGLPNDRFSAERPEGSISTLTIQRTEQRDSAMYRCASSLASIGGVGTRTEAFFGQGTRLTVV.

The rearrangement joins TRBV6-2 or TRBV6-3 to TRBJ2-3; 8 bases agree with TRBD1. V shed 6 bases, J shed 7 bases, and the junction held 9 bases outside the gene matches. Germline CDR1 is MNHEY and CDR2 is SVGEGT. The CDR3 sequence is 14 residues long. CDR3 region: CASRNGQGSNTQYF. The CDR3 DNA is TGTGCCAGCAGAAACGGACAGGGTAGTAATACGCAGTATTTT.

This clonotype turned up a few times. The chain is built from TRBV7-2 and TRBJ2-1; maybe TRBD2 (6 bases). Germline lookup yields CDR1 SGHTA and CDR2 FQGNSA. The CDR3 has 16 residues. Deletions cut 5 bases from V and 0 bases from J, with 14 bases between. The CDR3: CASSPTREASYNEQFF. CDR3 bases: TGTGCCAGCAGCCCCACGAGGGAGGCCTCCTACAATGAGCAGTTCTTC.

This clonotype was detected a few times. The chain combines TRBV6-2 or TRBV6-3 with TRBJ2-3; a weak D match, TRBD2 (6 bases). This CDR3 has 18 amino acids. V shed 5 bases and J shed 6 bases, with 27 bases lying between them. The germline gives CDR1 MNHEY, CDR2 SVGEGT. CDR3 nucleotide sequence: TGTGCCAGCAGTACTAGCCGCACCCGACGGTGGGATTATGATACGCAGTATTTT. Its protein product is CASSTSRTRRWDYDTQYF.